The 20 T cell receptor beta chains in this list originate from one sample, sequenced in a study of cytotoxic CD8 clonotypes in ibrutinib-treated CLL. Clones were read by immunoSEQ multiplex PCR, and TCRdb kept only the in-frame ones, dropping some. The sample has about 72,000 clones; around 81% are singletons. Sequencing used PBMCs, obtained at disease progression, from a patient treated with ibrutinib. The receptor source for this set is a human donor with chronic lymphocytic leukemia.

This clone was recorded once. This chain connects TRBV9 to TRBJ2-2; D gene ambiguous. The germline V and J ends were trimmed by 5 bases and 7 bases, with 6 bases remaining between them. The V gene's germline CDR1 is SGDLS and CDR2 YYNGEE. This CDR3 comprises 11 residues. CDR3 coding DNA: TGTGCCAGCAGGACCAACGGGGAGCTGTTTTTT. As protein: CASRTNGELFF.

The rearrangement uses TRBV6-1 and TRBJ2-5; D unclear. CDR1 MNHNS and CDR2 SASEGT come from the germline V gene. The length of the CDR3 is 13 residues. The V and J ends lost 3 bases and 4 bases respectively, with 9 bases between them. CDR3 sequence: CASSERWGETQYF. Here the CDR3 DNA reads TGTGCCAGCAGTGAGCGATGGGGAGAGACCCAGTACTTC.

The chain employs TRBV28 and TRBJ1-2, with a tentative D call TRBD1 (5 bases). Germline CDR1 reads MDHEN; CDR2 reads SYDVKM. The CDR3 runs to 16 residues. V was pared by 3 bases and J by 8 bases, with 22 bases between. The DNA for the CDR3 is TGTGCCAGCAGTTTGTCGGCGTCGGGTGGGGCTGAGGGCTACACCTTC. This codes for CASSLSASGGAEGYTF.

The rearrangement joins TRBV19 to TRBJ1-1; D is ambiguous. The CDR3 spans 15 residues. V was trimmed by 1 base and J by 0 bases, leaving 9 bases between them. Per germline, CDR1 LNHDA and CDR2 SQIVND (reference sequence). CDR3 coding DNA: TGTGCCAGTAGTATAGGATCCGCTATGAACACTGAAGCTTTCTTT. This encodes CASSIGSAMNTEAFF.

The V gene is TRBV4-1, the J gene TRBJ2-7; 9 bases line up with TRBD1. Germline CDR1 and CDR2: MGHRA and YSYEKL. There are 18 residues in the CDR3. The V and J ends lost 2 bases and 1 base, in that order; junction bases with no gene match: 12. DNA for the CDR3: TGCGCCAGCAGCCAAAATATCTCCCCGGGACAGGGTTCCTACGAGCAGTACTTC. Translated: CASSQNISPGQGSYEQYF.

This chain links TRBV30 with TRBJ1-5, with 10 bases aligning to TRBD1. The V gene end was trimmed by 5 bases and the J gene end by 6 bases; junction bases not matched to a gene: 7. The CDR3 extends over 14 amino acids. CDR1 is GTSNPN, CDR2 SVGIG, per germline (reference sequence). CDR3 in amino acids: CAWQGGQGSQPQHF. As DNA, the CDR3 is TGTGCCTGGCAGGGGGGACAGGGGAGTCAGCCCCAGCATTTT.

The chain employs TRBV5-4 and TRBJ2-7, with D perhaps being TRBD1 or TRBD2 (5 bases each). Per the germline V gene, CDR1 is SGHNT and CDR2 is YYREEE (reference sequence). CDR3 length: 13 residues. V was clipped by 4 bases and J by 5 bases, with 13 bases between them. In DNA, the CDR3 is TGTGCCAGCAGCGGGGGAAGGGTCCACGAGCAGTACTTC. Translating gives CASSGGRVHEQYF.

The chain employs TRBV4-2 and TRBJ2-1, with D unclear. The germline gives CDR1 LGHNA, CDR2 YNFKEQ. Trimming stripped 4 bases from V and 3 bases from J, with 7 bases between. CDR3 size: 13 residues. The CDR3 spells CASSRANYNEQFF. The CDR3 DNA reads TGTGCCAGCAGCCGCGCAAACTACAATGAGCAGTTCTTC.

The rearrangement uses TRBV5-1 and TRBJ1-3, with 7 nucleotides matching TRBD1. With V trimmed by 3 bases and J by 0 bases, 3 bases remained unmatched. There are 15 residues in the CDR3. Germline V gene data show CDR1 as SGHRS and CDR2 as YFSETQ. CDR3 sequence: CASSYGTASGNTIYF. The CDR3 DNA is TGCGCCAGCAGCTATGGGACAGCCTCTGGAAACACCATATATTTT.

The V gene is TRBV19, the J gene TRBJ1-5, with TRBD1 identical over 10 bases. The germline V gene has CDR1 LNHDA and CDR2 SQIVND (reference sequence). This CDR3 spans 16 amino acids. With 6 bases clipped from V and 6 bases from J, the junction kept 11 bases outside the gene matches. Here the CDR3 DNA reads TGTGCCAGTAGCCTTCGACAGGGGGCTGGATTTCAGCCCCAGCATTTT. Protein sequence: CASSLRQGAGFQPQHF.

The CDR3 spells CAWSVRDFFQYF. CDR3 sequence (DNA): TGTGCCTGGAGTGTAAGGGACTTTTTTCAGTACTTC. The J gene is TRBJ2-4, the V gene TRBV30; weak D call: TRBD2 (6 bases). Trimming left V 0 bases short and J 11 bases short, with 11 bases between. Germline loops: CDR1 GTSNPN, CDR2 SVGIG (reference sequence). The CDR3 covers 12 residues.

The CDR3: CASSLRAGGTYEQYF. Here the CDR3 DNA reads TGTGCCAGCAGTCTGCGCGCGGGGGGAACCTACGAGCAGTACTTC. V gene TRBV6-5 combines with J gene TRBJ2-7, with TRBD2 matching 8 bases. This CDR3 contains 15 residues. The ends lost 5 bases at V and 2 bases at J; junction bases unmatched: 8. CDR1 and CDR2 (germline): MNHEY, SVGAGI.

CDR3 in amino acids: CASSYEAGWLFF. In DNA, the CDR3 is TGTGCCAGCAGTTACGAAGCAGGTTGGCTGTTTTTT. The chain uses TRBV6-6 and TRBJ1-4; D remains ambiguous. V was shortened by 2 bases and J by 14 bases, with 12 bases between the two germline ends. Germline V gene data show CDR1 as MNHNY and CDR2 as SVGAGI (reference sequence). This CDR3 comprises 12 residues.

The rearrangement links TRBV18 to TRBJ1-4; 7 bases line up with TRBD1. The junction had 15 bases not matched to a gene; V was cut back by 6 bases and J by 8 bases. The CDR3 sequence is 16 residues long. Looked up from germline, CDR1 is KGHSH and CDR2 is LQKENI. CDR3 protein: CASSTAVRDRTEKLFF. The CDR3 DNA reads as TGTGCCAGCTCGACGGCCGTACGGGACAGAACCGAAAAACTGTTTTTT. Supplemented by reference TRBV18 and TRBJ1-4, the full variable domain reads NAGVMQNPRHLVRRRGQEARLRCSPMKGHSHVYWYRQLPEEGLKFMVYLQKENIIDESGMPKERFSAEFPKEGPSILRIQQVVRGDSAAYFCASSTAVRDRTEKLFFGSGTQLSVL.

In DNA, the CDR3 is TGCGCCAGCAGCAACTTAGCGGGGGGATCCTACAATGAGCAGTTCTTC. It is translated as CASSNLAGGSYNEQFF. The chain combines TRBV5-1 with TRBJ2-1; 10 bases fit TRBD2. Losses at the gene ends were 4 bases for V and 1 base for J; bases not matched to a gene: 5. The CDR3 is 16 residues long. The V gene's germline CDR1 is SGHRS and CDR2 YFSETQ.

This chain connects TRBV30 to TRBJ1-5; no reliable D call. CDR3 length equals 13 residues. V lost 1 base and J 6 bases, leaving 10 bases between the germline ends. Per the germline V gene, CDR1 is GTSNPN and CDR2 is SVGIG (reference sequence). This chain's CDR3 is CAWSASESQPQHF. Here the CDR3 DNA reads TGTGCCTGGAGTGCTAGCGAATCTCAGCCCCAGCATTTT.

The chain uses TRBV6-6 and TRBJ2-3; 8 bases line up with TRBD1. The germline V gene has CDR1 MNHNY and CDR2 SVGAGI (reference sequence). With V trimmed by 5 bases and J by 2 bases, 9 bases remained unmatched. The length of the CDR3 is 16 residues. This CDR3 reads CASSPLPDRATDTQYF. The CDR3 DNA is TGTGCCAGCAGTCCGCTTCCGGACAGGGCCACAGATACGCAGTATTTT.

The chain has TRBV9 and TRBJ2-2; possibly TRBD2 for D (7 bases). In germline, CDR1 is SGDLS, CDR2 YYNGEE. The CDR3 contains 16 residues. V lost 3 bases, J lost 9 bases, and 21 bases lay in between. CDR3 residues: CASSALAEGGLRELFF. DNA for the CDR3: TGTGCCAGCAGCGCTCTAGCGGAGGGGGGTCTTAGGGAGCTGTTTTTT. Based on the CDR3 plus reference TRBV9 and TRBJ2-2, the full variable domain is DSGVTQTPKHLITATGQRVTLRCSPRSGDLSVYWYQQSLDQGLQFLIQYYNGEERAKGNILERFSAQQFPDLHSELNLSSLELGDSALYFCASSALAEGGLRELFFGEGSRLTVL.

The V and J genes are TRBV7-9 and TRBJ2-7, with 14 bases identical to TRBD2. V lost 3 bases and J lost 4; bases outside the gene matches: 11. CDR1 is SEHNR and CDR2 is FQNEAQ in the germline V gene (reference sequence). The CDR3 runs 18 residues. The CDR3 sequence is CASSLTSGRGVFMYEQYF. The CDR3 bases are TGTGCCAGCAGCTTGACTAGCGGGAGGGGGGTCTTCATGTACGAGCAGTACTTC.

The chain links TRBV15 to TRBJ2-1; unclear D gene. V shed 7 bases and J shed 0 bases, with 13 bases lying between them. The CDR3 totals 15 residues. Germline CDR1 LNHNV, CDR2 YYDKDF (reference sequence). Here the CDR3 reads CATNGRKASYNEQFF. For the CDR3, the DNA is TGTGCCACCAATGGACGGAAAGCCTCCTACAATGAGCAGTTCTTC.